This passage covers 16 T cell receptor beta chains from one sample sequenced in a study of shared clonotypes between healthy human individuals. The assay was immunoSEQ multiplex PCR, and TCRdb's table has in-frame clones only and misses some. The data hold around 88,000 clones, with approximately 61% observed a single time. Sequenced sample: memory CD8+ T cells sorted from blood. Documented subset: CD45RO+ cells pooled with CCR7-negative TemRA cells. The receptors originated from a man aged 30 to 39 in good health.

The V gene is TRBV7-8, the J gene TRBJ2-6, with a possible D match to TRBD2 (5 bases). CDR1 is SGHVS and CDR2 is FQNEAQ in the germline V gene. This CDR3 spans 17 amino acids. Trimming left V 1 base short and J 3 bases short, with 13 bases between. CDR3 in DNA: TGTGCCAGCAGCTTAGGAGGGCGGTCCCTTGGGGCCAACGTCCTGACTTTC. Its protein is CASSLGGRSLGANVLTF.

The chain couples TRBV6-5 to TRBJ2-1; the D is unclear. From germline, CDR1 is MNHEY and CDR2 SVGAGI. The CDR3 spans 12 residues. V dropped 0 bases and J dropped 10 bases, with 7 bases sitting between them. CDR3 loop: CASSYSVYEQFF. The CDR3 DNA follows: TGTGCCAGCAGTTACTCTGTCTACGAGCAGTTCTTC.

CDR3 DNA sequence: TGTGCCAGCAGCTTTGCCTCAGGGGGAGGTGTCGATGAGCAGTTCTTC. It specifies CASSFASGGGVDEQFF. The chain links TRBV9 to TRBJ2-1, with D possibly being TRBD1 (7 bases). Trimming pared 4 bases from V and 8 bases from J, leaving 22 bases between. This CDR3 region has 16 residues. Germline values: CDR1 SGDLS, CDR2 YYNGEE. Supplemented by reference TRBV9 and TRBJ2-1, the full variable domain reads DSGVTQTPKHLITATGQRVTLRCSPRSGDLSVYWYQQSLDQGLQFLIQYYNGEERAKGNILERFSAQQFPDLHSELNLSSLELGDSALYFCASSFASGGGVDEQFFGPGTRLTVL.

The rearrangement uses TRBV4-3 and TRBJ1-5; possibly TRBD1 for D (5 bases). This CDR3 has 15 amino acids. Germline V lookup: CDR1 LGHNA, CDR2 YSLEER. Deletions cut 0 bases from V and 1 base from J, with 7 bases between. The CDR3 bases are TGCGCCAGCAGCCAAGATGCAGGGAGCAATCAGCCCCAGCATTTT. Encoded protein: CASSQDAGSNQPQHF.

The chain has TRBV7-2 and TRBJ2-2; D remains unclear. V was pared by 5 bases and J by 5 bases, with 3 bases between. The CDR3 runs to 11 residues. The germline gives CDR1 SGHTA, CDR2 FQGNSA. The CDR3 here is CASSRTGELFF. The CDR3 DNA reads TGTGCCAGCAGCCGGACCGGGGAGCTGTTTTTT.

V and J are TRBV29-1 and TRBJ1-1; D gene uncertain. Germline V gives CDR1 SQVTM, CDR2 ANQGSEA. Trimming removed 7 bases at V and 3 bases at J, with 12 bases between. The CDR3 runs to 12 residues. CDR3 nucleotide sequence: TGCAGCGCCCGAACAGAGCACACTGAAGCTTTCTTT. This sequence encodes CSARTEHTEAFF.

This clone was observed once. The chain links TRBV13 to TRBJ2-1; 16 positions match TRBD2. The CDR3 covers 17 residues. The germline CDR1 and CDR2 sequences are PRHDT and FYEKMQ (reference sequence). Germline trimming cut 4 bases from V and 5 bases from J; bases unmatched to any gene: 5. The CDR3: CASSSGTSGRVHNEQFF. The CDR3 bases are TGTGCCAGCAGCTCGGGGACTAGCGGGAGGGTCCACAATGAGCAGTTCTTC. The complete variable domain, with remaining parts taken from reference TRBV13 and TRBJ2-1, reads AAGVIQSPRHLIKEKRETATLKCYPIPRHDTVYWYQQGPGQDPQFLISFYEKMQSDKGSIPDRFSAQQFSDYHSELNMSSLELGDSALYFCASSSGTSGRVHNEQFFGPGTRLTVL.

CDR3 sequence reads: CASSVEDFSYEQYF. CDR3 DNA sequence: TGTGCCAGCAGCGTGGAAGACTTCTCCTACGAGCAGTACTTC. The V call is TRBV9, the J call TRBJ2-7; no firm D call. CDR1 is SGDLS, CDR2 YYNGEE, per germline. This CDR3 is built from 14 residues. V was clipped by 2 bases and J by 0 bases, with 9 bases between them. The full variable domain, its missing parts supplied by reference TRBV9 and TRBJ2-7, is DSGVTQTPKHLITATGQRVTLRCSPRSGDLSVYWYQQSLDQGLQFLIQYYNGEERAKGNILERFSAQQFPDLHSELNLSSLELGDSALYFCASSVEDFSYEQYFGPGTRLTVT.

The rearrangement joins TRBV7-9 to TRBJ2-2; 9 bases are shared with TRBD2. Looked up from germline, CDR1 is SEHNR and CDR2 is FQNEAQ (reference sequence). V gave up 5 bases and J gave up 6 bases; unmatched junction bases: 4. The CDR3 runs to 14 residues. CDR3 sequence (DNA): TGTGCCAGCAGCCGAGGGACTAGCCCCGGGGAGCTGTTTTTT. Translated, it gives CASSRGTSPGELFF.

The chain combines TRBV30 with TRBJ1-1; no clear D gene. The CDR3 has 14 amino acids. Germline loops: CDR1 GTSNPN, CDR2 SVGIG (reference sequence). V was trimmed by 1 base and J by 0 bases, leaving 9 bases between them. CDR3 DNA sequence: TGTGCCTGGAGTGCCGGGATCATGAACACTGAAGCTTTCTTT. This gives the protein CAWSAGIMNTEAFF.

The rearrangement joins TRBV18 to TRBJ2-3, with TRBD2 matching 10 bases. This CDR3 comprises 19 residues. From germline, CDR1 is KGHSH and CDR2 LQKENI. V was pared by 3 bases and J by 0 bases, with 12 bases of the junction left unmatched. CDR3 nucleotide sequence: TGTGCCAGCTCACCCATGTCGGGACTAGCGCTCACTAGCACAGATACGCAGTATTTT. Protein: CASSPMSGLALTSTDTQYF.

This sequence joins TRBV5-1 and TRBJ2-2; 9 bases are shared with TRBD1. The CDR3 is 14 amino acids. Per the germline V gene, CDR1 is SGHRS and CDR2 is YFSETQ. Trimming took 3 bases from V and 6 from J; bases not matched to a gene: 3. The CDR3 region is CASSWGTGPGELFF. The CDR3 nucleotides are TGCGCCAGCAGCTGGGGGACAGGGCCCGGGGAGCTGTTTTTT.

The chain joins TRBV7-6 to TRBJ1-5; D gene uncertain. The CDR3 loop spans 13 amino acids. V was cut by 1 base and J by 4 bases, with 5 bases left in between. Germline CDR1 reads SGHVS; CDR2 reads FNYEAQ. CDR3 loop: CASSLGHNQPQHF. CDR3 coding DNA: TGTGCCAGCAGCTTAGGTCATAATCAGCCCCAGCATTTT.

The V gene is TRBV27, the J gene TRBJ2-1, with a tentative D call TRBD2 (5 bases). The germline CDR1 and CDR2 sequences are MNHEY and SMNVEV (reference sequence). This CDR3 has 14 residues. Trimming took off 3 bases at V and 6 bases at J, with 12 bases between the two ends. The CDR3 reads CASSLVKGSNEQFF. The CDR3 nucleotides read TGTGCCAGCAGTTTGGTTAAAGGGAGCAATGAGCAGTTCTTC.

The chain employs TRBV27 and TRBJ1-2; weak D call: TRBD1 (6 bases). Germline assignment: CDR1 MNHEY and CDR2 SMNVEV (reference sequence). CDR3 size: 14 residues. V shed 6 bases and J shed 4 bases, with 15 bases lying between them. The CDR3 region has the DNA TGTGCCAGCAGACAGACAGGCCCCATCTATGGCTACACCTTC. It encodes CASRQTGPIYGYTF.

This clone showed up many times. In the same sample, other DNA sequences code for this CDR3. This chain uses TRBV28 with TRBJ2-7; D is perhaps TRBD2 (5 bases). The V gene's germline CDR1 is MDHEN and CDR2 SYDVKM. V lost 6 bases and J 4 bases, leaving 10 bases between the germline ends. The CDR3 has 12 residues. CDR3: CASSSTSYEQYF. The CDR3 DNA reads as TGTGCCAGCAGCAGTACTAGTTACGAGCAGTACTTC.